This note documents a single T cell receptor beta chain sequence. Its antigen is undetermined. This specimen comes from a study of T cell responses to AZD1222 COVID-19 vaccine. The assay was immunoSEQ multiplex PCR, and TCRdb's table has in-frame clones only and misses some. The repertoire consists of about 130,000 clones, with approximately 91% occurring once and the leading ten covering 1.5% to 2%. Second doses were pooled across both intervals (about 4 or about 12 weeks). The V and J ends lost 6 bases and 9 bases respectively, with 15 bases between them. Per the germline V gene, CDR1 is LNHDA and CDR2 is SQIVND (reference sequence). The CDR3 runs 13 residues. Study-level points and caveats: Unmutated variant regions reportedly attract nearly half of all spike-specific TCRs. Repertoires in all cases were sampled only once the peak T cell response had passed.

The V call is TRBV19, the J call TRBJ1-5, with unresolved D. The clonotype was recovered from an adult who received the AZD1222 COVID-19 vaccine. The source material was peripheral blood, sampled 28 days after the second AZD1222 dose. The CDR3 loop is CASRPNIGLPQHF. The CDR3 nucleotides are TGTGCCAGTAGACCCAATATAGGGCTGCCCCAGCATTTT.